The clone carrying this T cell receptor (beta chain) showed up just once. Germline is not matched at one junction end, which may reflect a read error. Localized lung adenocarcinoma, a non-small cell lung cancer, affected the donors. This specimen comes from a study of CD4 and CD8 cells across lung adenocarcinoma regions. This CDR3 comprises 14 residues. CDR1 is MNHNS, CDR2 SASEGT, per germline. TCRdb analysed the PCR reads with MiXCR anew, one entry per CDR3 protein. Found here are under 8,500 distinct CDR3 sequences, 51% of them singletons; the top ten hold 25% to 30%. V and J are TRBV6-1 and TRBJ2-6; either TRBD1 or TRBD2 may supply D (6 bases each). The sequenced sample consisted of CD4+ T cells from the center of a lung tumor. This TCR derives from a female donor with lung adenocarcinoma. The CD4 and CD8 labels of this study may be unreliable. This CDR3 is CASSGAPGAYVQSF. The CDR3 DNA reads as TGTGCCAGCAGTGGCGCGCCGGGGGCCTACGTCCAGTCCTTC.